This TCR beta chain was captured by sequencing in a study of T cell responses to AZD1222 COVID-19 vaccine. Study outcomes and limitations: Repertoire sampling was restricted to post-peak T cell response timepoints. Spike regions recognized by vaccine-associated CD4 TCRs spanned the protein, led by 160-218 and 743-854. Just a handful of AZD1222 recipients tested seropositive at baseline.

With regard to this clone: Its antigen is unidentified.

Profiling relied on immunoSEQ multiplex PCR, and the TCRdb table lists in-frame clones only, not all of them. The sample contains 90,000 to 100,000 clones, about 90% of which appear only once. This sequence originates from an adult who received the AZD1222 COVID-19 vaccine. Sequencing used peripheral blood, obtained 28 days after the second AZD1222 dose.

The CDR3 region has the DNA TGCGCCAGCAGTATGGGACTAGCGAAGGCAGATACGCAGTATTTT. Translated, it gives CASSMGLAKADTQYF. The rearrangement links TRBV10-1 to TRBJ2-3, with 10 bases matching TRBD2. The CDR3 has 15 residues. The germline V gene has CDR1 WNHNN and CDR2 SYGVQD (reference sequence). With 5 bases clipped from V and 4 bases from J, the junction kept 6 bases outside the gene matches.